Detailed here is one TCR beta chain. Losses at the gene ends were 7 bases for V and 7 bases for J; bases not matched to a gene: 13. In germline, CDR1 is LNHDA, CDR2 SQIVND (reference sequence). The CDR3 totals 16 residues. Data came from immunoSEQ multiplex PCR; TCRdb stores just in-frame clones and leaves some out. Of about 72,000 clones listed, 80% to 95% were seen once; the top ten hold about 0.4%. The data were obtained in a study of technical replicates of blood from several donors. The TCR was taken from a human donor in good health. J is TRBJ2-1 and V is TRBV19, with TRBD2 identical over 10 bases. Specimen: T cells isolated from PBMCs. The CDR3 loop reads CASTPSGRGNWNEQFF. CDR3 nucleotide sequence: TGTGCCAGTACCCCCAGCGGGAGGGGGAATTGGAATGAGCAGTTCTTC.